This TCR beta chain is from a study of shared clonotypes between healthy human individuals. Study in general: Donor composition was a couple of women and a few men, aged 18 to 49. Overall study findings and caveats: Large depth notwithstanding, sorted-subset sequencing proved incomplete by rarefaction.

Trimming pared 2 bases from V and 0 bases from J, leaving 10 bases between. Germline V gene lookup returns CDR1 SGHRS and CDR2 YFSETQ. CDR3 size: 15 residues. In its sample, this clone was seen once. Its target is unknown. As handled by the study authors: Sequence data from immunoSEQ were junction-only and lacked quality scores; consequently, filtering differed. Sequencing was performed with immunoSEQ multiplex PCR; in TCRdb, only in-frame clones are kept and a portion is missing. D and trimming come from the DNA, and the V and J calls and clone size come from that table. Among hundreds of thousands of clones listed, 73% were seen once.

V and J are TRBV5-1 and TRBJ2-3; no clear D. This TCR came from a man aged 25-40 years in good health. The source material was memory CD4+ T cells sorted from blood. Subset of the sample: CD45RA-negative fraction. The CDR3 bases are TGCGCCAGCAGCTTCACAGACCCTAGCACAGATACGCAGTATTTT. It yields the protein CASSFTDPSTDTQYF.